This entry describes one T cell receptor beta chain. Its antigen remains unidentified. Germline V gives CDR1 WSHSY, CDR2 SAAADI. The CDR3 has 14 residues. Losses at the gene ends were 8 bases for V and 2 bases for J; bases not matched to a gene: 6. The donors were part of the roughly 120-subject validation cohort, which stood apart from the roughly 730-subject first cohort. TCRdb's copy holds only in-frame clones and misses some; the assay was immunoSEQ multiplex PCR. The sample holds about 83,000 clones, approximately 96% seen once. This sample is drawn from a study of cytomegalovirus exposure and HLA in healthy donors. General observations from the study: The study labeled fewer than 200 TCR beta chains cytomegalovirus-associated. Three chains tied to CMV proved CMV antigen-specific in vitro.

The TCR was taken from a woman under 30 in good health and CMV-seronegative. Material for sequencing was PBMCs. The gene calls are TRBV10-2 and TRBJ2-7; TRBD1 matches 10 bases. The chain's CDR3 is CASSRDRGPYEQYF. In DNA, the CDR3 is TGCGCCAGCTCCCGGGACAGGGGTCCCTACGAGCAGTACTTC.